The clone carrying this T cell receptor (beta chain) was counted only a few times. Antigen: not known. This record comes from a study of early T cells in non-severe SARS-CoV-2 infection. Whole-study context: The study sequenced bulk RNA from unsorted whole blood, with chains unpaired.

Each cDNA molecule carried a unique molecular identifier. TCRdb re-called the 5' RACE reads with MiXCR, one entry per CDR3 protein. The table lists fewer than 85,000 distinct CDR3 sequences, roughly 15% of them singletons. In germline, CDR1 is SGHAT, CDR2 FQNNGV. Trimming removed 5 bases at V and 0 bases at J, with 13 bases between. This CDR3 is 15 amino acids long. Study outcomes and limitations: CD4 and private specificities were missed by VDJdb matching, which favored anti-spike CD8 responses.

The rearrangement links TRBV11-2 to TRBJ1-1; D remains unclear. Sequencing was done on a sample of whole blood. The sequence derives from an adult who was a healthcare worker with PCR-confirmed SARS-CoV-2 infection or an uninfected control (not recorded which). The DNA for the CDR3 is TGTGCCAGCAGCCCAACCCAAACTCTGAACACTGAAGCTTTCTTT. This gives the protein CASSPTQTLNTEAFF.